This T cell receptor (beta chain) came from a study of T cell responses to AZD1222 COVID-19 vaccine. Only a few counts were recorded for this clone. No antigen is known for it. Sequenced by immunoSEQ multiplex PCR; TCRdb stores in-frame clones only, minus some. The table shows 150,000 or so clones, with approximately 94% occurring only once. Trimming removed 3 bases at V and 4 bases at J, with 8 bases between. The CDR3 is made up of 12 amino acids. Looked up from germline, CDR1 is SGHDT and CDR2 is YYEEEE. Combined were second doses at about 4 or about 12 weeks. Study-level findings and limits: Baseline antibody screening turned up just a handful of seropositive AZD1222 recipients. Compared with day 0, the breadth and depth of the Spike-specific TCR repertoire rose significantly after two doses of AZD1222. Donors in the cohort were predominantly white British and more often female, and clonal diversity was possibly underestimated.

The receptor comes from an adult who received the AZD1222 COVID-19 vaccine. The rearrangement links TRBV5-6 to TRBJ2-7, with D perhaps given as TRBD1 or TRBD2 (6 bases each). The source was peripheral blood, collected 28 days after the second AZD1222 dose. In DNA, the CDR3 is TGTGCCAGCAGCTGGAGGGGGTACGAGCAGTACTTC. Protein: CASSWRGYEQYF.